This T cell receptor beta chain comes out of a study of blood T cell repertoires in COVID-19 (dated by TCRdb to 2020 to 2022). Turning to the overall study: The collaborator samples originated in the United States, Italy and Spain and spanned the acute and convalescent phases of COVID-19. Sample metadata almost always included a de-identified subject ID, COVID-19 status, age in years and sex. Where available, HLA class I and class II types were obtained from metadata supplied by the sample provider rather than from assay-based typing. Samples were obtained from the ongoing ImmuneRACE study (first 160 participants) and from some 1,300 subjects provided by 6 global collaborators. A freely available public database, intended as a resource for researchers studying the immune response to SARS-CoV-2, is where the repertoires were released. The material from the prospective study consisted of cDNA or gDNA derived from T cells, B-cell-depleted T cells, or PBMCs. Deeply sampled blood TCRbeta repertoires from subjects exposed to, actively infected with, or recovered from COVID-19 were included in the dataset. What the study reported, not specific to this receptor: How much clinical and demographic metadata was included differed by source and by participant, and the metadata was provided uncurated.

TCRbeta CDR3 regions were amplified from genomic DNA by means of the immunoSEQ Assay, a bias-controlled multiplex PCR. The paper's data handling went like this. The number of nucleated cells in each sample was estimated from the amplification of reference gene primers within the assay. To quantify the absolute abundance of each unique TCRbeta CDR3 rearrangement, sequence reads were collapsed and filtered. Productive Simpson clonality was computed per sample as the square root of Simpson's diversity index over productive rearrangements. TCRdb re-hosts the immuneACCESS table, in-frame sequences only. Its copies lack some clones; in the studies checked, an unresolved V gene accounts for under half of them, and the cause for the rest is not known. Clone size and the V and J calls come from that table; the DNA yielded D and trimming. For this sample the table gives tens of thousands of clones, of which just under 85% were detected only once. Around 3% of the sample rests with the top ten.

Each collaborating institution followed its own protocols to collect whole blood in K2EDTA tubes. For TCRbeta analysis, collaborator samples were shipped as frozen whole blood, as isolated PBMCs, or as DNA extracted from either sample type. The table lists this clone with a few counts. Its antigen is not yet known. Per-nucleotide qualities are absent, and no much larger clonotype sits a single base away. Including cysteine and phenylalanine, the CDR3 has 17 amino acids. Only the CDR3 DNA is retained, 51 bases long and in frame from the first base. V ends up 5 bases short and J 4 bases short, with an unmatched junction base count of 14. The germline V gene sets CDR1 to SGHAT and CDR2 to FQNNGV.

The sample consisted of peripheral blood. Rearrangement joined TRBV11-2 to TRBJ2-1, and 7 junctional nucleotides match TRBD2. The clonotype originates from a man aged 50-60 years with acute or convalescent COVID-19. At the DNA level, the sequence is TGTGCCAGCAGCCCTCGTGGCGGACTAGGGTCTTACAATGAGCAGTTCTTC. Translated, this is CASSPRGGLGSYNEQFF. Supplemented by the reference TRBV11-2 and TRBJ2-1 proteins around the CDR3, the complete variable domain is EAGVAQSPRYKIIEKRQSVAFWCNPISGHATLYWYQQILGQGPKLLIQFQNNGVVDDSQLPKDRFSAERLKGVDSTLKIQPAKLEDSAVYLCASSPRGGLGSYNEQFFGPGTRLTVL.